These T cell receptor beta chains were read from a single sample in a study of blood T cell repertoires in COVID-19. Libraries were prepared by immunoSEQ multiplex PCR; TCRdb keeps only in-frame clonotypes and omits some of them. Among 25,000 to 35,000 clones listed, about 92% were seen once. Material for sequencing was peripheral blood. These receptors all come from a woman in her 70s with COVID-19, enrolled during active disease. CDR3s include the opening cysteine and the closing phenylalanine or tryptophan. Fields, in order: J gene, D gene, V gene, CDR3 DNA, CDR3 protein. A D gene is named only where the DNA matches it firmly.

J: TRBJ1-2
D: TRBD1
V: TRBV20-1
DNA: TGCAGTGCTAGTGGAACGGGACAGAGAACTCTGTATGGCTACACCTTC
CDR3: CSASGTGQRTLYGYTF

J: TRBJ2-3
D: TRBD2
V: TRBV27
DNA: TGTGCCAGCAGTCGGCCTAGCGGGATTTTCACAGATACGCAGTATTTT
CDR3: CASSRPSGIFTDTQYF

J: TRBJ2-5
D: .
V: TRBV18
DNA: TGTGCCAGCTCATCACGTCGATGGGCAGAGACCCAGTACTTC
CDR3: CASSSRRWAETQYF

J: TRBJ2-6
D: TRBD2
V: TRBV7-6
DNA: TGTGCCAGCAGCTTAGCTTTGGGGGGGTCTGGGGCCAACGTCCTGACTTTC
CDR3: CASSLALGGSGANVLTF

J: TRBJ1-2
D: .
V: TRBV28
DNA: TGTGCCAGCAGTTTTCCGTCTACTAACTATGGCTACACCTTC
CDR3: CASSFPSTNYGYTF

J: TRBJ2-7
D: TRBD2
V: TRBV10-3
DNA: TGTGCCATCAGTTTAGGAGCGGGAGTAGTATACGAGCAGTACTTC
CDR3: CAISLGAGVVYEQYF

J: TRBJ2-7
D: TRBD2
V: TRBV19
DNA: TGTGCCAGTAGTATAGGACTAGCGAGGGACGAGCAGTACTTC
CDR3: CASSIGLARDEQYF

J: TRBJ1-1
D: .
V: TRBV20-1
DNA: TGCAGTGCTCCGTGGCAGACTGAAGCTTTCTTT
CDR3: CSAPWQTEAFF

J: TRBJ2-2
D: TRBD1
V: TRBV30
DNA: TGTGCCTGGAGTGTCGGGACAGCGAACACCGGGGAGCTGTTTTTT
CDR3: CAWSVGTANTGELFF

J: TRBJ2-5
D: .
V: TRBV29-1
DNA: TGCAGCGTTGAACAGGGGTCGTGGTACTTC
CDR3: CSVEQGSWYF

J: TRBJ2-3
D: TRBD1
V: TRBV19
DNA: TGTGCCAGTAGTTCTAGAATCAGACAGGGAACAGATACGCAGTATTTT
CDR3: CASSSRIRQGTDTQYF

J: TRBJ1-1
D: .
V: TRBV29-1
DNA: TGCAGCGTTCAGACAGGCGGTAACACTGAAGCTTTCTTT
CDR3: CSVQTGGNTEAFF

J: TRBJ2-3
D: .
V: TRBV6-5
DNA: TGTGCCAGCAGTTACTCGAGTCTAGCCGGAGTAACGCAGTATTTT
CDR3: CASSYSSLAGVTQYF

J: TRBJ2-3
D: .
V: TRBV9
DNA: TGTGCCAGCAGCGTGGAGGCCCGCACAGATACGCAGTATTTT
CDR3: CASSVEARTDTQYF

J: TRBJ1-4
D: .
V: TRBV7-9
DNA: TGTGCCAGCAAGGAGGTTGCAACTAATGAAAAACTGTTTTTT
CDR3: CASKEVATNEKLFF

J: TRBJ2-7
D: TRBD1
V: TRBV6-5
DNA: TGTGCCAGCAGGCCGCCAGGGGGCGAGCAGTACTTC
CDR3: CASRPPGGEQYF

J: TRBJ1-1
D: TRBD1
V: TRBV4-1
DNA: TGCGCCAGCAGCCACGGACAGGGGGCCGGTAACACTGAAGCTTTCTTT
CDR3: CASSHGQGAGNTEAFF

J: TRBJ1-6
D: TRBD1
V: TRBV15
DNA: TGTGCCACCAGCAGGAGGACAGGGGGGGGATCACCCCTCCACTTT
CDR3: CATSRRTGGGSPLHF